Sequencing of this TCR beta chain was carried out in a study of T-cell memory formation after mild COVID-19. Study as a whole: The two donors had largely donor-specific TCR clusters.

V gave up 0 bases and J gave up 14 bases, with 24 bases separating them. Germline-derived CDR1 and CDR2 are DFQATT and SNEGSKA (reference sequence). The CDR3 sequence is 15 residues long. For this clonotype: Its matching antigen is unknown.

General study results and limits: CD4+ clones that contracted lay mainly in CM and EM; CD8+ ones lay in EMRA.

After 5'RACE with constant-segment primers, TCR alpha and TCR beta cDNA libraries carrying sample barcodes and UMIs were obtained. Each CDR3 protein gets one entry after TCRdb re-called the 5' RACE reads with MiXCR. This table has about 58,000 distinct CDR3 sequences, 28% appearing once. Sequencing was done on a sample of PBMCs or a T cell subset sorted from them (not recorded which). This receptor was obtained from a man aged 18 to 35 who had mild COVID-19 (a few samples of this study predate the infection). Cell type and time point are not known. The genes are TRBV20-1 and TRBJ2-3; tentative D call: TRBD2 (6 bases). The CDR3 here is CSARDHLASSAGPYF. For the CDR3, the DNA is TGCAGTGCTAGAGATCACCTAGCGTCCTCAGCCGGTCCGTATTTT.